Listed below are T cell receptor beta chains from one sample, sequenced in a study of blood T cell repertoires in COVID-19. Some clones are missing from TCRdb's copy, which holds only in-frame ones; the method was immunoSEQ multiplex PCR. The sample consists of approximately 330,000 clones, around 92% of them appearing once. The sample comprised PBMCs or T cells enriched from blood (not recorded which). The receptors stem from a woman in her twenties or thirties who had recovered from COVID-19. CDR3s include the opening cysteine and the closing phenylalanine or tryptophan. The D gene is left open where the match is weak. Clone size is given for some rows only: seen once, a few or many times, or a class if the clone is expanded.

size | J | D | V | DNA | CDR3
- | TRBJ2-3 | - | TRBV7-9 | TGTGCCAGCAGCTTAGGTGAGGTAGACACAGATACGCAGTATTTT | CASSLGEVDTDTQYF
- | TRBJ1-4 | - | TRBV6-1 | TGTGCCAGCAGTGACCCAGCGACAGTTTTAGCAACTAATGAAAAACTGTTTTTT | CASSDPATVLATNEKLFF
- | TRBJ2-2 | TRBD2 | TRBV10-3 | TGTGCCATCAGTGAGGGAGGACTAGCGTTATTGGACGGGGAGCTGTTTTTT | CAISEGGLALLDGELFF
- | TRBJ1-2 | - | TRBV27 | TGTGCCAGCAGTGGGCTAGGGGGAGGCTACACCTTC | CASSGLGGGYTF
- | TRBJ1-1 | TRBD1 | TRBV27 | TGTGCCAGCAGTCCGGACAGGTACCGCACTGAAGCTTTCTTT | CASSPDRYRTEAFF
- | TRBJ2-1 | - | TRBV6-5 | TGTGCCAGCCGGATTCCGACTAGTATCAATGAGCAGTTCTTC | CASRIPTSINEQFF
once | TRBJ1-5 | - | TRBV29-1 | TGCAGCGTGGCGTACAGGGAAGGAAGTCAGCCCCAGCATTTT | CSVAYREGSQPQHF
once | TRBJ1-4 | TRBD1 | TRBV7-9 | TGTGCCAGCAGCCTCACCGGACAGGGAATAGATGGACTGTTTTTT | CASSLTGQGIDGLFF
- | TRBJ1-1 | TRBD1 | TRBV7-9 | TGTGCCAGCAGCTTCGAAGGGACAGCTGAAGCTTTCTTT | CASSFEGTAEAFF
- | TRBJ2-5 | TRBD1 | TRBV7-9 | TGTGCCAGCAGTCAGTGGACAGGGGGCCAAGAGACCCAGTACTTC | CASSQWTGGQETQYF
- | TRBJ2-7 | - | TRBV18 | TGTGCCAGCTCACCACTCGGGGGATACGAGCAGTACTTC | CASSPLGGYEQYF
- | TRBJ2-6 | TRBD1 | TRBV15 | TGTGCCACCAGCAGAGAACGGACAGGACTCGTTGGGGCCAACGTCCTGACTTTC | CATSRERTGLVGANVLTF
- | TRBJ2-2 | - | TRBV7-8 | TGTGCCAGCAGCTCTAGCCGGGTCAACACCGGGGAGCTGTTTTTT | CASSSSRVNTGELFF
once | TRBJ2-5 | TRBD2 | TRBV15 | TGTGCCACCAGCAGGTTTGAGGCTAGCGGGAGTCAGGAGACCCAGTACTTC | CATSRFEASGSQETQYF
once | TRBJ1-1 | TRBD1 | TRBV19 | TGTGCCAGTACCCCCGGACAGGGGAGTGAAGCTTTCTTT | CASTPGQGSEAFF
- | TRBJ2-1 | - | TRBV3-1/TRBV3-2 | TGTGCCAGCAGCCCCTTGGGGAGACATAATGAGCAGTTCTTC | CASSPLGRHNEQFF
- | TRBJ2-2 | - | TRBV29-1 | TGCAGCGCGGAACAGGGGAACACCGGGGAGCTGTTTTTT | CSAEQGNTGELFF
- | TRBJ1-1 | - | TRBV30 | TGTGCCTGGAGTGAATTAGGAGGTGGGGACACTGAAGCTTTCTTT | CAWSELGGGDTEAFF
few | TRBJ2-7 | - | TRBV4-1 | TGCGCCAGCAGCCAAGTACAGACCCCCTACGAGCAGTACTTC | CASSQVQTPYEQYF
- | TRBJ2-2 | - | TRBV12-3/TRBV12-4 | TGTGCCAGCAGTTTGGACATCACCGGGGAGCTGTTTTTT | CASSLDITGELFF
- | TRBJ1-1 | TRBD1 | TRBV27 | TGTGCCAGCAGTCTTATGACAGGGAGGAACACTGAAGCTTTCTTT | CASSLMTGRNTEAFF
- | TRBJ2-1 | TRBD2 | TRBV19 | TGTGCCAGTAGTACGTTGGGGGTCGGGACTAGCGGGAGTTACACCTACAATGAGCAGTTCTTC | CASSTLGVGTSGSYTYNEQFF
- | TRBJ1-6 | TRBD1 | TRBV5-5 | TGTGCCAGCAGCTTGGGACAGGGGGGGTTTATTTATTCACCCCTCCACTTT | CASSLGQGGFIYSPLHF
- | TRBJ2-3 | TRBD1 | TRBV19 | TGTGCCAGTAGCTCGATATTAGGGCGGGCGGGCACAGGGGGCACAGATACGCAGTATTTT | CASSSILGRAGTGGTDTQYF
once | TRBJ1-5 | TRBD1 | TRBV6-5 | TGTGCCAGCAGTTACGGCAGGGGGCGAAATCAGCCCCAGCATTTT | CASSYGRGRNQPQHF
- | TRBJ1-2 | - | TRBV5-6 | TGTGCCAGCAGTTGGCCGGGGGGCAGGATAGGTGGCTACACCTTC | CASSWPGGRIGGYTF
- | TRBJ2-5 | TRBD2 | TRBV28 | TGTGCCAGCAGCCTAACCCTCCTAGCGGGAGGGCAAGAGACCCAGTACTTC | CASSLTLLAGGQETQYF
- | TRBJ2-7 | TRBD1 | TRBV28 | TGTGCCAGCAGCATGGGACAGGGGGCGAACGAGCAGTACTTC | CASSMGQGANEQYF